These T cell receptor beta chains were read from a single sample in a study of blood T cell repertoires in COVID-19. Assay used: immunoSEQ multiplex PCR; TCRdb lists only in-frame clones, some missing. The table records fewer than 700,000 clones, approximately 88% of them present only once. The source material was peripheral blood. The receptors derive from a woman between 50 and 59 years old with COVID-19, enrolled during active disease. CDR3s include the opening cysteine and the closing phenylalanine or tryptophan. The order of the fields is D gene, V gene, clone size, J gene, CDR3 DNA, CDR3 protein. A D gene is named only where the DNA matches it firmly. Clone size is not always given. Where it is, it says once, few, many or a class for expanded clones.

>TRBD2|TRBV5-1|NA|TRBJ2-3
TGCGCCAGCAGCTTGGACAGGCGGGGGAGCACAGATACGCAGTATTTT
CASSLDRRGSTDTQYF
>NA|TRBV4-2|NA|TRBJ2-7
TGTGCCAGCAGCCAAGGTATGGGGGCCTTCTACGAGCAGTACTTC
CASSQGMGAFYEQYF
>TRBD1|TRBV7-9|NA|TRBJ2-4
TGTGCCAGCAGCTCCGGACAGGCCGGAGGGTACTTC
CASSSGQAGGYF
>TRBD1|TRBV5-1|NA|TRBJ1-1
TGCGCCAGCAGCTTCCAAACAGGGGATGAAGCTTTCTTT
CASSFQTGDEAFF
>NA|TRBV19|NA|TRBJ2-3
TGTGCCAGTAGTTCGGGGGACGGTTACGCAGATACGCAGTATTTT
CASSSGDGYADTQYF
>NA|TRBV19|NA|TRBJ1-1
TGTGCCAGTAGTATAGCCCAGGGATCGAACACTGAAGCTTTCTTT
CASSIAQGSNTEAFF
>TRBD1|TRBV2|NA|TRBJ1-5
TGTGCCTCTTCGGGACAGGGGGCCTATCAGCCCCAGCATTTT
CASSGQGAYQPQHF
>NA|TRBV27|NA|TRBJ1-1
TGTGCCAGCAGTCCATTAGTATGGAACACTGAAGCTTTCTTT
CASSPLVWNTEAFF
>TRBD1|TRBV4-1|NA|TRBJ2-1
TGCGCCAGCAGCGGGACAGGGGGATCCTACAATGAGCAGTTCTTC
CASSGTGGSYNEQFF
>TRBD2|TRBV28|NA|TRBJ2-5
TGTGCCAGCAGTTTAGAGCGGGGGGTACAAGAGACCCAGTACTTC
CASSLERGVQETQYF
>TRBD1|TRBV5-6|NA|TRBJ1-6
TGTGCCAGCAGCACCCTCCGGGACAGCCCTAATTCACCCCTCCACTTT
CASSTLRDSPNSPLHF
>TRBD1|TRBV28|NA|TRBJ2-3
TGTGCCAGCAGTTCCCGACAGGGAAAGAGCACAGATACGCAGTATTTT
CASSSRQGKSTDTQYF
>NA|TRBV25-1|NA|TRBJ2-5
TGTGCCAGCAGTGCCGGGGAGACCCAGTACTTC
CASSAGETQYF
>NA|TRBV19|NA|TRBJ1-1
TGTGCCTCTCGGGGACACGGAGCTTTCTTT
CASRGHGAFF
>TRBD1|TRBV7-3|once|TRBJ2-1
TGTGCCAGCAGCTCCACAGGGGATTACTCCTACAATGAGCAGTTCTTC
CASSSTGDYSYNEQFF
>NA|TRBV30|NA|TRBJ2-7
TGTGCCTGGAGTGTAGGGGGGGCGGGCTCCTACGAGCAGTACTTC
CAWSVGGAGSYEQYF
>TRBD1|TRBV9|NA|TRBJ1-2
TGTGCCAGCAGCGGTTTTGGCGGCAGGGGGCAATCCTATGGCTACACCTTC
CASSGFGGRGQSYGYTF
>TRBD1|TRBV28|NA|TRBJ1-1
TGTGCCGTACTCCGGGACAGTGAGGAAGCTTTCTTT
CAVLRDSEEAFF
>NA|TRBV14|NA|TRBJ2-7
TGTGCCAGCAGCCAAGAGGAGCACTTGGGGCAGTACTTC
CASSQEEHLGQYF
>NA|TRBV30|NA|TRBJ2-2
TGTGCCTCCCCTCTAGGGGGCGGGGAGCTGTTTTTT
CASPLGGGELFF
>NA|TRBV5-4|NA|TRBJ2-5
TGTGCCAGCAGCACTAGATACCAAGAGACCCAGTACTTC
CASSTRYQETQYF
>TRBD1|TRBV2|NA|TRBJ2-7
TGTGCCAGCAGACCGAGGACAGGGACCTACGAGCAGTACTTC
CASRPRTGTYEQYF
>NA|TRBV28|once|TRBJ1-1
TGTGCCAGCACCTTGGGACAGAACACTGAAGCTTTCTTT
CASTLGQNTEAFF
>NA|TRBV25-1|NA|TRBJ2-3
TGTGCCAGCAGTGTGAGCGGAGATACGCAGTATTTT
CASSVSGDTQYF
>NA|TRBV6-6|NA|TRBJ1-5
TGTGCCAGCACCCGTGAGTCAGGTCAGCCCCAGCATTTT
CASTRESGQPQHF
>NA|TRBV11-2|many|TRBJ1-2
TGTGCCAGCAGCTTAGCCCCCCTTACAGGGAGGGCCGGCTTGTACACCTTC
CASSLAPLTGRAGLYTF
>NA|TRBV30|NA|TRBJ1-2
TGTGCCTGGAGTGTGCGGGGTTTTAACTATGGCTACACCTTC
CAWSVRGFNYGYTF
>NA|TRBV6-5|NA|TRBJ1-1
TGTGCCAGCAGCGGTGGCATGGGCTTTCGGGCTTTCTTT
CASSGGMGFRAFF
>TRBD2|TRBV9|NA|TRBJ2-3
TGTGCCAGCAGCGTAGGAGTAGCGGGGAGGACAGATACGCAGTATTTT
CASSVGVAGRTDTQYF
>NA|TRBV6-5|NA|TRBJ1-3
TGTGCCAGCAGAGATACTTCATCCTCTGGAAACACCATATATTTT
CASRDTSSSGNTIYF
>NA|TRBV29-1|NA|TRBJ1-1
TGCAGCGTTGTGGGCGGGATGAACACTGAAGCTTTCTTT
CSVVGGMNTEAFF
>TRBD1|TRBV12-3/TRBV12-4|NA|TRBJ1-5
TGTGCCAGCAAGCAGGGGGATCAGCCCCAGCATTTT
CASKQGDQPQHF
>TRBD2|TRBV5-1|NA|TRBJ2-5
TGCGCCAGCAGCTTGGTTAGCGGGGGGTTACAAGAGACCCAGTACTTC
CASSLVSGGLQETQYF
>NA|TRBV5-1|NA|TRBJ2-5
TGCGCCAGCAGCTCCGGGAAGGCCTATTTCGAGACCCAGTACTTC
CASSSGKAYFETQYF
>NA|TRBV6-1|NA|TRBJ2-1
TGTGCCAGCAGTGAAGATCTAGCCCGTCGTCTCTACAATGAGCAGTTCTTC
CASSEDLARRLYNEQFF
>NA|TRBV2|once|TRBJ2-1
TGTGCCAGTGTAAAACTGATCTCCTACAATGAGCAGTTCTTC
CASVKLISYNEQFF
>NA|TRBV5-5|NA|TRBJ2-7
TGTGCCAGCAGCTTGTTTGAGGTAACCTACGAGCAGTACTTC
CASSLFEVTYEQYF
>TRBD2|TRBV9|NA|TRBJ2-1
TGTGCCAGCAGCGACCCACTAGCGGGGGGTTACAATGAGCAGTTCTTC
CASSDPLAGGYNEQFF
>TRBD2|TRBV5-1|NA|TRBJ2-3
TGCGCCAGCCAACTAGCGGGGGGCCTCCCAGATACGCAGTATTTT
CASQLAGGLPDTQYF
>NA|TRBV19|NA|TRBJ1-4
TGTGCCAGTAGTCGGGGAGGCGATGAAAAACTGTTTTTT
CASSRGGDEKLFF
>NA|TRBV5-6|NA|TRBJ1-6
TGTGCCAGCACTACAGGGAAAGGATCACCCCTCCACTTT
CASTTGKGSPLHF
>TRBD1|TRBV6-2/TRBV6-3|NA|TRBJ2-7
TGTGCCAGCAGTTTCACCAACACAGACAGGGGAGTTTACGAGCAGTACTTC
CASSFTNTDRGVYEQYF
>NA|TRBV7-2|NA|TRBJ1-6
TGTGCCAGCAGCTTAGGGCCCGTCGGGAATTCACCCCTCCACTTT
CASSLGPVGNSPLHF
>TRBD1|TRBV5-6|NA|TRBJ1-1
TGTGCCAGCAGCCTAAATGGGGGACAGGGGGGTACTGAAGCTTTCTTT
CASSLNGGQGGTEAFF
>TRBD1|TRBV6-5|once|TRBJ2-7
TGTGCCAGCAGTTACTCAGGGAGGACAGGGGGCTACGAGCAGTACTTC
CASSYSGRTGGYEQYF
>NA|TRBV10-3|NA|TRBJ2-7
TGTGCCATCAGTGCCCCGGGGGTGAGCTCCTACGAGCAGTACTTC
CAISAPGVSSYEQYF
>TRBD1|TRBV6-1|NA|TRBJ1-2
TGTGCCAGCAGTGACCACGGACAGGGAGGCTACACCTTC
CASSDHGQGGYTF
>TRBD1|TRBV4-2|NA|TRBJ1-2
TGTGCCAGCAGCCAAGAATCGCAGGACAGGCATGGCTACACCTTC
CASSQESQDRHGYTF
>TRBD2|TRBV7-9|NA|TRBJ2-5
TGTGCCAGCAGCCGCGGGGGTCGCTTCCAAGAGACCCAGTACTTC
CASSRGGRFQETQYF
>TRBD1|TRBV5-1|NA|TRBJ1-6
TGCGCCAGCAGCCAAGGGACAGGGAAGGATTCACCCCTCCACTTT
CASSQGTGKDSPLHF